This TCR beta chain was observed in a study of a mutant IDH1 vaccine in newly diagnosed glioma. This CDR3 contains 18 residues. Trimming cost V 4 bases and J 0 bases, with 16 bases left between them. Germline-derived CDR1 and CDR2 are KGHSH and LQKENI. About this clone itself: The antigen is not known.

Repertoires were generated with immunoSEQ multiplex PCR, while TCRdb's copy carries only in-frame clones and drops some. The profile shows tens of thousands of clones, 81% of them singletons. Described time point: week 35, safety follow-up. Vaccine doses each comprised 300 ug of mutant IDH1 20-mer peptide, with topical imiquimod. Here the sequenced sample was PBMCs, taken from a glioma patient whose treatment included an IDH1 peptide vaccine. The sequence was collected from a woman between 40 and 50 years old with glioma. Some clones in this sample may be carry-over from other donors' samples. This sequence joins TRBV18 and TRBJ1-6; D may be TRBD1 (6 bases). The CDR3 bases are TGTGCCAGCTCACAACTCCGACAGGAGAGCTCCTATAATTCACCCCTCCACTTT. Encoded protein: CASSQLRQESSYNSPLHF. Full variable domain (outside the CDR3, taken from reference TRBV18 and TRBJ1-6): NAGVMQNPRHLVRRRGQEARLRCSPMKGHSHVYWYRQLPEEGLKFMVYLQKENIIDESGMPKERFSAEFPKEGPSILRIQQVVRGDSAAYFCASSQLRQESSYNSPLHFGNGTRLTVT.